The present TCR beta chain was sequenced within a study of T-cell memory formation after mild COVID-19. Whole-study findings and limits: CD8+ contracting clones occupied EMRA, while CD4+ ones occupied mainly CM and EM. Detection of some responders pre-infection suggested pre-existing cross-reactive memory T cells participated.

TCRdb ran MiXCR on the 5' RACE reads and lists one entry per CDR3 protein. The sample lists 580,000 or so distinct CDR3 sequences, 17% occurring once. A few counts support this clonotype. Its antigen is undetermined. Germline V gene sequence: CDR1 SEHNR, CDR2 FQNEAQ (reference sequence). With 5 bases clipped from V and 4 bases from J, the junction kept 9 bases outside the gene matches. This CDR3 comprises 16 residues. The origin of this receptor is an adult woman who had mild COVID-19 (a few samples of this study predate the infection). Cell type and time point are not known. The V and J genes are TRBV7-9 and TRBJ2-3, with TRBD2 matching 10 bases. Source material: PBMCs or a T cell subset sorted from them (not recorded which). The CDR3 is CASSPASGSRADTQYF. The CDR3, as DNA: TGTGCCAGCAGCCCCGCTAGCGGGAGTAGGGCAGATACGCAGTATTTT.